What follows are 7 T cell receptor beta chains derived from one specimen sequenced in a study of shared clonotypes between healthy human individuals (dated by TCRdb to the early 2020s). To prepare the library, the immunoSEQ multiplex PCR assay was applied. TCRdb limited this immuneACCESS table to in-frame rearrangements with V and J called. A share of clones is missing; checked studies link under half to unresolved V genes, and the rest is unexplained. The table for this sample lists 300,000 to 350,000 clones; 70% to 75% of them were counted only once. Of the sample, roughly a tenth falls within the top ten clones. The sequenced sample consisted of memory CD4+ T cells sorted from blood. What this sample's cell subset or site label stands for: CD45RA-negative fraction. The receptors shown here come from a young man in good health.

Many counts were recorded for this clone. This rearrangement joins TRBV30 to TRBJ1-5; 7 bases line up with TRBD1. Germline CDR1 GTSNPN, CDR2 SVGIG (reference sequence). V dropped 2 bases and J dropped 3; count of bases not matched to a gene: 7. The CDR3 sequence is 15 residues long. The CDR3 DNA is TGTGCCTGGAGTAGGGACAGCGGGAACAATCAGCCCCAGCATTTT. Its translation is CAWSRDSGNNQPQHF.

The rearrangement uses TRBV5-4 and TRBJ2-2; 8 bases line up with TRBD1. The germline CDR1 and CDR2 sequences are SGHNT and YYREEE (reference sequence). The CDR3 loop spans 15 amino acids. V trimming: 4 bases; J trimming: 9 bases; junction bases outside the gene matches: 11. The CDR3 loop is CASSPGRQGRRELFF. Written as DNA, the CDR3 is TGTGCCAGCAGCCCGGGCCGACAGGGGAGACGGGAGCTGTTTTTT.

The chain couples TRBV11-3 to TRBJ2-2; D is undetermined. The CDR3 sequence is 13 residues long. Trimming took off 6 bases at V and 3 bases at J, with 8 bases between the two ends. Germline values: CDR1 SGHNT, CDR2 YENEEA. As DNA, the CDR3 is TGTGCCAGCAGTCCCCCCGACACCGGGGAGCTGTTTTTT. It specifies CASSPPDTGELFF.

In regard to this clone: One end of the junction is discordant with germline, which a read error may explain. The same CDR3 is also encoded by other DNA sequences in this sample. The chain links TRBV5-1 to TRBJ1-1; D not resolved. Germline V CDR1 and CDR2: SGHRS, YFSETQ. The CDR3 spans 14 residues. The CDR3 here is CASSPRQMNTEAFF. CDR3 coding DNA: TGCGCTAGCAGTCCTCGGCAGATGAACACTGAAGCTTTCTTT.

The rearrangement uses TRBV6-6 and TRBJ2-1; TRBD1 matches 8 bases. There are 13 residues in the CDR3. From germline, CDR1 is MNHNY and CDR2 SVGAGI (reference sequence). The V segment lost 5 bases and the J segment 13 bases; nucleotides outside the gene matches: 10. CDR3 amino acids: CASSNWDRRTQFF. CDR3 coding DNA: TGTGCCAGCAGTAACTGGGACAGGCGGACTCAGTTCTTC.

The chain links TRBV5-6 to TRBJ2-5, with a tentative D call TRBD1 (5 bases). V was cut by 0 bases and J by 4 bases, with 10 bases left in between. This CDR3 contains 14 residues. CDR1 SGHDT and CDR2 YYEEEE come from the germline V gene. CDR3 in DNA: TGTGCCAGCAGCTTGGGGCAGGGCGGAGAGACCCAGTACTTC. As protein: CASSLGQGGETQYF.

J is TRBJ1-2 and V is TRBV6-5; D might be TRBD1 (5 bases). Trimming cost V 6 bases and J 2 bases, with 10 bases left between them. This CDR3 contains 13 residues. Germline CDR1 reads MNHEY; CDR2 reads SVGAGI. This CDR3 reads CASSLDSNYGYTF. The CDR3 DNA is TGTGCCAGCAGCTTAGACAGCAACTATGGCTACACCTTC.